This TCR beta chain was observed in a study of OX40 agonist ivuxolimab in advanced cancers. V was pared by 1 base and J by 0 bases, with 2 bases of the junction left unmatched. Per the germline V gene, CDR1 is SGHTA and CDR2 is FQGNSA. The CDR3 is 15 residues long. The assay was immunoSEQ multiplex PCR, and TCRdb's table has in-frame clones only and misses some. This sample carries 74,000 or so clones, around 93% of them seen once, and the ten largest clones take roughly an eighth. This clone appeared once. This clonotype was sampled from an adult with an advanced solid tumor such as melanoma, head and neck, liver or kidney cancer. The genes are TRBV7-2 and TRBJ1-1; TRBD1 aligns across 7 bases. The sequencing here drew on CD4+ or CD8+ T cells sorted from blood, taken in a trial of the OX40 agonist ivuxolimab. CDR3 nucleotide sequence: TGTGCCAGCAGCTTAGACAGGGGAATGAACACTGAAGCTTTCTTT. It codes for CASSLDRGMNTEAFF.